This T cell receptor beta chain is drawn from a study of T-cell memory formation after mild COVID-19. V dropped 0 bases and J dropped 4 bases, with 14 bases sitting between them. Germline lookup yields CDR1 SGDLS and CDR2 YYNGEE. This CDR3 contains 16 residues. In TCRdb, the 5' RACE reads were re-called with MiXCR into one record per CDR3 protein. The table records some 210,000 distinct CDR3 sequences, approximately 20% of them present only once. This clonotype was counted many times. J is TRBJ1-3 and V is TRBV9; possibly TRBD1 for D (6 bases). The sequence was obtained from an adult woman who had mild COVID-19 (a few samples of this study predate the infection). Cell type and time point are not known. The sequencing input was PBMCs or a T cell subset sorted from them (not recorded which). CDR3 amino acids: CASSVEATGLGNTIYF. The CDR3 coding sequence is TGTGCCAGCAGCGTAGAGGCAACAGGGTTGGGAAACACCATATATTTT.